This TCR beta chain was obtained from a study of T cell responses to AZD1222 COVID-19 vaccine (dated by TCRdb to the early 2020s). Regarding the study in general: AZD1222 recipients whose second dose came at about 4 weeks and those whose second dose came at about 12 weeks were combined into one group, since spike-specific TCR depth and breadth did not differ between the two schedules. A total of roughly 240 trial participants underwent TCR sequencing, of whom roughly 210 received two doses of AZD1222 and roughly 25 received two doses of the MenACWY control vaccine. Trial participants were enrolled into age subgroups of 18-55, 56-69 and 70-plus years, which contained about 150, 28 and 57 TCR-sequenced participants, respectively.

The germline V gene (reference sequence) gives CDR1 as MNHEY and CDR2 as SMNVEV. V has 5 bases trimmed and J has 6 bases trimmed; junction bases matching no gene number 23. Taken from cysteine to phenylalanine, the CDR3 has 19 residues. Only the CDR3 DNA is retained, 57 bases long and in frame from the first base. A word on this clone: Its target antigen remains unknown. No much larger clone is present one base from it, and per-base qualities are unavailable.

The CDR3 regions of human TCRbeta chains were subjected to immunosequencing. In the source study's methods: Repertoire TCRs were matched against a reference library of SARS-CoV-2-specific TCRs generated with the MIRA antigen-specificity platform. Breadth was defined as the fraction of unique TCRs that were SARS-CoV-2-associated, and depth was defined as the fraction of total T cells that were SARS-CoV-2-associated. Using the MIRA data, each spike-specific TCR was assigned both to the spike region to which the TCR was reactive and to a CD4 or CD8 class. Log10-transformed breadth and depth values were compared by one-way ANOVA with Sidak's multiple comparisons tests. Imported from immuneACCESS, the table was reduced by TCRdb to in-frame sequences with V and J called. These copies leave out some clones; in studies compared against another copy, an unresolved V gene accounts for under half, and the cause of the remainder is not known. The D gene and trimming were derived from the DNA, and the V and J assignments and clone size from that table. The sample table lists some 200,000 clones, around 92% of them with a count of one. Clones ranked in the top ten supply 10% of the sample.

This specimen's time point label, interpreted: baseline before first vaccination. The vaccinee samples were drawn from two UK trials, COV001 and COV002, one of which was a single-blind randomized controlled phase 2/3 trial testing AZD1222 (ChAdOx1 nCoV-19) in healthy adults. Trial participant PBMC samples were collected at day 0 and day 28 after the second dose for TCRbeta chain sequencing. General conclusions and limits of the study: Most participants were white British and females outnumbered males, and the authors suggested that clonal diversity may have been underestimated. Reportedly, almost half of the unique spike-specific TCRs recognized epitopes lying outside the regions that are mutated in the B.1.351 and B.1.1.7 variants. A significant rise in spike-specific TCR breadth and depth was observed after two AZD1222 doses relative to day 0 and relative to MenACWY recipients. Vaccine-associated CD4 TCRs spanned the whole spike protein, with dominant responses in regions 160-218 and 743-854. Conclusions about previously exposed vaccinees are limited, since just 5 to 7 AZD1222 recipients were seropositive for SARS-CoV-2 at baseline. The 56-69-year group was small, and its depth increase did not reach significance, likely because of low power. Because no samples from the day 14 peak response were available, repertoires could be characterized only after the peak T cell response.

Sample: peripheral blood, taken on day 0 of AZD1222 vaccination. This chain is built from TRBV27 and TRBJ1-1, and 8 junctional nucleotides match TRBD1. The receptor comes from an adult in good health. CDR3 reads: CASSIAYLNRGGRSPEAFF. At the DNA level, the sequence is TGTGCCAGCAGTATCGCCTACCTCAACAGGGGGGGACGGAGCCCTGAAGCTTTCTTT.